This T cell receptor beta chain was sequenced during a study of OX40 agonist ivuxolimab in advanced cancers. Regarding the study in general: Ivuxolimab was a fully human IgG2 agonistic monoclonal antibody targeting the costimulatory receptor OX40 (CD134). Among the roughly 50 dose-escalation patients, about 19 had hepatocellular carcinoma, 15 melanoma, 9 renal cell carcinoma and 9 head and neck cancer. Peripheral TCRbeta sequencing was intended to test whether TCR sequence diversity was altered and clonal T-cell expansion was caused by ivuxolimab. The dose-escalation cohort was almost 85% male with a mean age of around 64 years, ranging from roughly 23 to 90. The paper describes the monotherapy dose-escalation part (N = 52 patients) of the phase I trial of ivuxolimab. Three dose-escalation patients achieved partial responses, one with hepatocellular carcinoma and two with cutaneous melanoma. Intravenous ivuxolimab was administered to patients every 2 weeks at six dose levels: 0.01, 0.1, 0.3, 1.5, 3 and 10 mg/kg. Patients were allowed to have had prior anti-PD-1, anti-PD-L1 or anti-CTLA-4 therapy, and 30% to 40% of the dose-escalation patients had been treated with checkpoint inhibitors. Broader findings and caveats from the paper: The antigen specificity of the peripheral T cells that underwent clonal expansion was not determined. Clonal expansion of both CD4+ and CD8+ blood T cells was observed from baseline to week 6 at doses 0.1 to 3.0 mg/kg. Low levels of normalized T-cell clonal expansion were also seen in some nonresponding patients. Partial responders in the 0.1-3.0 mg/kg groups had among the lowest normalized peripheral clonal expansion, especially among CD8+ T cells. After ivuxolimab, CD8+ T cells had more expanded clones than CD4+ T cells on average.

This clone occurred once. This receptor's antigen is unknown. Base qualities are not recorded, but no much larger clone differs from it by a single base. For sequencing of the TCRbeta CDR3 region, genomic DNA was extracted from the sorted cells. The immunoSEQ Assay was used for sequencing of TCRbeta CDR3 regions. In its TCRdb copy, this immuneACCESS table keeps in-frame sequences only and misses some clones. Where compared with another copy, unresolved V genes explain less than half of these, and the others have no known cause. The sample includes about 51,000 clones, with about 80% observed a single time. The ten most abundant clones make up roughly 3% of the sample. Patients with autoimmune disease history or receiving systemic immunosuppression were excluded from the trial. Peripheral blood for TCR sequencing was collected from all dose cohorts at baseline, on cycle 4 day 1, and on cycle 7 day 1. The samples were taken from a phase I, first-in-human, multicenter, open-label dose-escalation trial of ivuxolimab. Adults with locally advanced or metastatic melanoma, renal cell carcinoma, hepatocellular carcinoma or head and neck squamous cell carcinoma were enrolled in the trial. Before TCR sequencing, CD4+ T cells and CD8+ T cells from peripheral blood were sorted into separate populations.

There are 15 amino acids in the CDR3, from cysteine to phenylalanine inclusive. Only CDR3 DNA remains: 45 bases, in frame from the first base. Trimming takes 3 bases off V and 3 bases off J; junction bases not matched to a gene: 7. CDR1 and CDR2 are drawn from the germline V gene: SGHRS, YFSETQ. Sequenced here: CD4+ or CD8+ T cells sorted from blood, sampled in a trial of the OX40 agonist ivuxolimab. The rearrangement combines TRBV5-1 with TRBJ1-1; a stretch of 8 junction bases matches TRBD1. The TCR sequence derives from an adult with an advanced solid tumor such as melanoma, head and neck, liver or kidney cancer. The DNA reads as follows: TGCGCCAGCAGCTCGGACAGGGCGGGGGACACTGAAGCTTTCTTT. This sequence encodes CASSSDRAGDTEAFF.